The 16 T cell receptor beta chains below come from one sample, sequenced in a study of blood T cell repertoires in COVID-19. Profiling relied on immunoSEQ multiplex PCR, and the TCRdb table lists in-frame clones only, not all of them. This table has about 190,000 clones, about 86% appearing once. The sequenced sample consisted of PBMCs or T cells enriched from blood (not recorded which). The receptor set was obtained from a woman aged 40 to 55 in a cohort exposed to, infected with or recovered from COVID-19 (not recorded which).

The rearrangement links TRBV11-2 to TRBJ2-4; TRBD1 matches at 11 bases. The V gene end was trimmed by 3 bases and the J gene end by 7 bases; junction bases not matched to a gene: 8. CDR1 SGHAT and CDR2 FQNNGV come from the germline V gene. The CDR3 covers 16 residues. For the CDR3, the DNA is TGTGCCAGCAGCTTGACTGGACAGGGGGCTATTAACATTCAGTACTTC. Translating it yields CASSLTGQGAINIQYF. The complete variable domain, with remaining parts taken from reference TRBV11-2 and TRBJ2-4, reads EAGVAQSPRYKIIEKRQSVAFWCNPISGHATLYWYQQILGQGPKLLIQFQNNGVVDDSQLPKDRFSAERLKGVDSTLKIQPAKLEDSAVYLCASSLTGQGAINIQYFGAGTRLSVL.

This chain links TRBV14 with TRBJ1-6, with D possibly TRBD1 on 6 matching bases. The CDR3 totals 13 residues. The ends were cut back, 7 bases at V and 6 bases at J, with 10 bases in the middle. Looked up from germline, CDR1 is SGHDN and CDR2 is FVKESK. CDR3 in amino acids: CASTKGVNSPLHF. As DNA, the CDR3 is TGTGCCAGCACCAAGGGGGTTAATTCACCCCTCCACTTT.

The chain uses TRBV27 and TRBJ1-1, with D uncertain. Germline V lookup: CDR1 MNHEY, CDR2 SMNVEV (reference sequence). The CDR3 contains 15 residues. V shed 6 bases and J shed 1 base, with 15 bases lying between them. This CDR3 is CASSIKPRGNTEAFF. CDR3 nucleotide sequence: TGTGCCAGCAGCATCAAGCCGAGAGGGAACACTGAAGCTTTCTTT.

The chain links TRBV3-1 (or the pseudogene TRBV3-2) to TRBJ1-6; possibly TRBD1 for D (6 bases). Trimming cost V 4 bases and J 7 bases, with 11 bases left between them. Looked up from germline, CDR1 is LGHDT and CDR2 is YNNKEL (reference sequence). The CDR3 consists of 14 residues. Here the CDR3 reads CASSPGHRNSPLHF. DNA for the CDR3: TGTGCCAGCAGCCCGGGACACCGAAATTCACCCCTCCACTTT.

The rearrangement uses TRBV11-2 and TRBJ2-3; weak D call: TRBD2 (6 bases). V shed 1 base and J shed 6 bases, with 20 bases lying between them. CDR1 is SGHAT and CDR2 is FQNNGV in the germline V gene. This CDR3 has 17 amino acids. CDR3 nucleotides: TGTGCCAGCAGCTTAGGGGCGGAGGGCTATCGGAAGGATACGCAGTATTTT. Translating it yields CASSLGAEGYRKDTQYF.

This chain joins TRBV6-1 and TRBJ2-3; 10 nucleotides line up with TRBD2. The CDR3 length is 16 residues. The germline V gene encodes CDR1 MNHNS and CDR2 SASEGT. Losses at the gene ends were 3 bases for V and 3 bases for J; bases not matched to a gene: 6. The CDR3 coding sequence is TGTGCCAGCAGTGAGGCTAGCGGGGGTATAACAGATACGCAGTATTTT. Amino acids: CASSEASGGITDTQYF.

The chain has TRBV5-1 and TRBJ1-2; D not certain. Germline V gene data show CDR1 as SGHRS and CDR2 as YFSETQ. The CDR3 is 14 residues long. Trimming removed 0 bases from V and 2 bases from J, with 8 bases in between. The CDR3 here is CASSLGVLNYGYTF. The CDR3 DNA reads as TGCGCCAGCAGCTTGGGAGTGCTGAACTATGGCTACACCTTC.

The chain has TRBV4-1 and TRBJ2-1; 9 bases agree with TRBD1. This CDR3 has 14 residues. Germline V gene data show CDR1 as MGHRA and CDR2 as YSYEKL. The ends lost 4 bases at V and 7 bases at J; junction bases unmatched: 5. The CDR3 bases are TGCGCCAGCAGCCCCTCGACAGGGGGGAATGAGCAGTTCTTC. Translated, it gives CASSPSTGGNEQFF.

This chain connects TRBV27 to TRBJ2-7, with D perhaps matching TRBD2 (7 bases). The CDR3 contains 16 residues. Looked up from germline, CDR1 is MNHEY and CDR2 is SMNVEV (reference sequence). V was pared by 6 bases and J by 0 bases, with 18 bases between. The CDR3 loop reads CASSSHAGASSYEQYF. CDR3 bases: TGTGCCAGCAGCTCCCATGCGGGGGCGAGCTCCTACGAGCAGTACTTC.

V usage is TRBV6-1 and J usage is TRBJ2-2; 7 nucleotides match TRBD1. This CDR3 is 17 amino acids long. Per germline, CDR1 MNHNS and CDR2 SASEGT. V shed 0 bases, J shed 1 base, and the junction held 5 bases outside the gene matches. The CDR3 nucleotides read TGTGCCAGCAGTGAAGCACAGGGGCACTGGAACACCGGGGAGCTGTTTTTT. Translated, it gives CASSEAQGHWNTGELFF.

This chain connects TRBV2 to TRBJ1-1; TRBD1 is a possible D gene (5 bases). The CDR3 has 13 amino acids. Deletions cut 10 bases from V and 2 bases from J, with 14 bases between. The germline V gene has CDR1 SNHLY and CDR2 FYNNEI. This CDR3 reads CAIPGHLNTEAFF. Here the CDR3 DNA reads TGTGCCATACCTGGACACCTAAACACTGAAGCTTTCTTT. Drawing the rest from reference TRBV2 and TRBJ1-1, the complete variable domain is EPEVTQTPSHQVTQMGQEVILRCVPISNHLYFYWYRQILGQKVEFLVSFYNNEISEKSEIFDDQFSVERPDGSNFTLKIRSTKLEDSAMYFCAIPGHLNTEAFFGQGTRLTVV.

This chain links TRBV27 with TRBJ1-6; D may be TRBD1 (5 bases). V dropped 4 bases and J dropped 8 bases, with 9 bases sitting between them. The germline gives CDR1 MNHEY, CDR2 SMNVEV (reference sequence). The length of the CDR3 is 13 residues. The CDR3 is CASSSGNDSPLHF. The DNA for the CDR3 is TGTGCCAGCAGTTCAGGGAACGATTCACCCCTCCACTTT.

The V and J genes are TRBV4-1 and TRBJ2-2; 8 nucleotides agree with TRBD1. This CDR3 is built from 16 residues. In germline, CDR1 is MGHRA, CDR2 YSYEKL. V shed 5 bases and J 4 bases; nucleotides not matched to a gene: 9. The CDR3 DNA reads as TGCGCCAGCAGCTCAAGAGTACAGGGGGGCACCGGGGAGCTGTTTTTT. Its translation: CASSSRVQGGTGELFF.

The genes are TRBV12-3 or TRBV12-4 and TRBJ1-4, with 11 bases fitting TRBD1. The CDR3 sequence is 13 residues long. Germline trimming cut 5 bases from V and 10 bases from J; bases unmatched to any gene: 3. The CDR3 here is CASSADRGLKLFF. In nucleotides, the CDR3 is TGTGCCAGCAGTGCGGACAGGGGGCTAAAACTGTTTTTT.

The CDR3 loop reads CASRRQGIPEKLFF. CDR3 bases: TGTGCCAGCAGGAGACAGGGAATTCCTGAAAAACTGTTTTTT. The chain combines TRBV27 with TRBJ1-4; 7 bases fit TRBD1. This CDR3 contains 14 residues. The ends lost 6 bases at V and 7 bases at J; junction bases unmatched: 8. The germline V gene has CDR1 MNHEY and CDR2 SMNVEV (reference sequence). Combining the CDR3 with reference TRBV27 and TRBJ1-4 gives the whole variable domain EAQVTQNPRYLITVTGKKLTVTCSQNMNHEYMSWYRQDPGLGLRQIYYSMNVEVTDKGDVPEGYKVSRKEKRNFPLILESPSPNQTSLYFCASRRQGIPEKLFFGSGTQLSVL.

V is TRBV18 and J is TRBJ1-6, with 10 bases that match TRBD1. J lost 5 bases, V lost 6 bases, and 4 bases had no gene match. CDR1 and CDR2 from the germline V gene are KGHSH and LQKENI. CDR3 size: 15 residues. CDR3 sequence reads: CASSPGTGDNSPLHF. DNA for the CDR3: TGTGCCAGCTCGCCCGGGACAGGGGATAATTCACCCCTCCACTTT. Variable domain in full (rest from reference TRBV18 and TRBJ1-6): NAGVMQNPRHLVRRRGQEARLRCSPMKGHSHVYWYRQLPEEGLKFMVYLQKENIIDESGMPKERFSAEFPKEGPSILRIQQVVRGDSAAYFCASSPGTGDNSPLHFGNGTRLTVT.